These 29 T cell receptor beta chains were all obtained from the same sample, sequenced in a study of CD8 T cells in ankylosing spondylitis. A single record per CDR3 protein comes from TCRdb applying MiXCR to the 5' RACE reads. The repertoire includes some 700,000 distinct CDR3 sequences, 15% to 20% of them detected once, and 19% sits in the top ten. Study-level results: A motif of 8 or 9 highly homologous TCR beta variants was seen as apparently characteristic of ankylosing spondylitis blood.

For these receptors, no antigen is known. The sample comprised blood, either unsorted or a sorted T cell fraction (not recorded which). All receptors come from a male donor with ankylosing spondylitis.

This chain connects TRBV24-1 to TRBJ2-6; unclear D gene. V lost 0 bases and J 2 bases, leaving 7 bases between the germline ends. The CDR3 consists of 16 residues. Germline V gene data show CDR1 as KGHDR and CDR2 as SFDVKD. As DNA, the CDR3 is TGTGCCACCAGTGATTTGACAAGGACTGGGGCCAACGTCCTGACTTTC. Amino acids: CATSDLTRTGANVLTF.

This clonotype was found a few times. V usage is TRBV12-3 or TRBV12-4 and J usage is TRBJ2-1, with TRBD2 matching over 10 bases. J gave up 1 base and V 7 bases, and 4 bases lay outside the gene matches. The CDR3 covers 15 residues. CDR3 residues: CASTLAGVSYNEQFF. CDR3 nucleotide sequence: TGTGCCAGCACCCTAGCGGGGGTGTCCTACAATGAGCAGTTCTTC.

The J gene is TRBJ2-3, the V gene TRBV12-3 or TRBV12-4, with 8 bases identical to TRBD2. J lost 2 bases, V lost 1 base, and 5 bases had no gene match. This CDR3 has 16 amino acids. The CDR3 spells CASSLGSGGLTDTQYF. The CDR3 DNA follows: TGTGCCAGCAGTTTAGGGAGCGGGGGCCTCACAGATACGCAGTATTTT.

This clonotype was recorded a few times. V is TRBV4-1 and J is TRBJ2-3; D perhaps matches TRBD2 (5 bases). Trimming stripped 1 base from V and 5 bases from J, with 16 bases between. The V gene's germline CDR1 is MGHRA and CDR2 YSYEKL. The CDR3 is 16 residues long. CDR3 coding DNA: TGCGCCAGCAGCCAAGCCCCAGCGGACGGGGAAGATACGCAGTATTTT. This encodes CASSQAPADGEDTQYF.

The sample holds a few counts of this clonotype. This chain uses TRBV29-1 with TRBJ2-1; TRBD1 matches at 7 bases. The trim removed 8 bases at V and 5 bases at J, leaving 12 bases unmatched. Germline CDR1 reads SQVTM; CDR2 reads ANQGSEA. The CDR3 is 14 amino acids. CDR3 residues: CSSSRGTANNEQFF. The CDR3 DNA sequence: TGCAGCTCCTCCCGTGGGACAGCAAACAATGAGCAGTTCTTC.

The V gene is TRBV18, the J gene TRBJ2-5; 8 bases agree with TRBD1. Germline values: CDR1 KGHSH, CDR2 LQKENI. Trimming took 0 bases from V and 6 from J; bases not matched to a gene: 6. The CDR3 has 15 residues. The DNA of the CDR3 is TGTGCCAGCTCACCACCAAGCTCAGGGGGCCAGACCCAGTACTTC. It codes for CASSPPSSGGQTQYF.

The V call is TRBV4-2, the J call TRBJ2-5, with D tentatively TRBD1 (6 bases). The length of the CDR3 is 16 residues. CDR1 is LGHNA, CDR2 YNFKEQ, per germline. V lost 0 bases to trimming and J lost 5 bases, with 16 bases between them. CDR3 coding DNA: TGTGCCAGCAGCCAAGAGTCAGCGACCCAGGGGGAGACCCAGTACTTC. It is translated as CASSQESATQGETQYF.

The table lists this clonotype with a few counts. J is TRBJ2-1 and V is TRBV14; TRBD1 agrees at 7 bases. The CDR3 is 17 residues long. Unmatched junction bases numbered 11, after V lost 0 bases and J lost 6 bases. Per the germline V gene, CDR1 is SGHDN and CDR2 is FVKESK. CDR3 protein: CASSQDFVTGFPNEQFF. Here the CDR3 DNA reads TGTGCCAGCAGCCAAGATTTTGTGACAGGGTTCCCCAATGAGCAGTTCTTC.

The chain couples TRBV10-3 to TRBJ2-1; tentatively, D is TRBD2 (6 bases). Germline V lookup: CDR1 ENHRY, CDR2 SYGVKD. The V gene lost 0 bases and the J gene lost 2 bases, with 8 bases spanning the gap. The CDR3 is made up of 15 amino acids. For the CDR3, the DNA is TGTGCCATCAGTGAGTCCCCGGGAGCCTACAATGAGCAGTTCTTC. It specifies CAISESPGAYNEQFF.

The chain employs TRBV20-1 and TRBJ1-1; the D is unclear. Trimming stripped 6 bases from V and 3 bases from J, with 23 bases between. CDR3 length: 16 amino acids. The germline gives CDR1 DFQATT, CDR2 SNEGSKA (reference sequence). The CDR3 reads CSAAGLQTRMYTEAFF. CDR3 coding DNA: TGCAGTGCAGCCGGGCTTCAAACCCGAATGTACACTGAAGCTTTCTTT.

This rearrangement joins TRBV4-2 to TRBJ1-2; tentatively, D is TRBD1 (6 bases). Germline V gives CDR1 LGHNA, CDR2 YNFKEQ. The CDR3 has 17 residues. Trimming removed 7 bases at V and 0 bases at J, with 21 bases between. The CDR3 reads CASNSKGLDRSNYGYTF. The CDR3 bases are TGTGCCAGCAACTCGAAGGGGCTAGACAGGTCTAACTATGGCTACACCTTC.

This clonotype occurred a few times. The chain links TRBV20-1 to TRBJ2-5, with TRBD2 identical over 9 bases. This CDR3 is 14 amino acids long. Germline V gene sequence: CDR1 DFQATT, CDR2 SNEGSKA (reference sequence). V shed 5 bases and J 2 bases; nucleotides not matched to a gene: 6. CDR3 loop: CSAPRLAAQETQYF. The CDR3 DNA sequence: TGCAGTGCTCCGAGACTAGCGGCTCAAGAGACCCAGTACTTC.

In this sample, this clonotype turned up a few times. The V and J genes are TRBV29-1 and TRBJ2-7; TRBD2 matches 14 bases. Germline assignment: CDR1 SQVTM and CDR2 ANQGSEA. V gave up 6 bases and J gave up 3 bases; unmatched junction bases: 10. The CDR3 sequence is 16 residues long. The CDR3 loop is CSVKGLAGGDGYEQYF. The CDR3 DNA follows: TGCAGCGTCAAAGGACTAGCGGGAGGAGATGGCTACGAGCAGTACTTC.

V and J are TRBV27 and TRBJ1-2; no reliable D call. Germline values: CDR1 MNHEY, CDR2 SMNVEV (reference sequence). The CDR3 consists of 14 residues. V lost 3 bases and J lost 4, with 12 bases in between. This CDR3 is CASSFQDGSYGYTF. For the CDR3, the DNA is TGTGCCAGCAGTTTCCAGGACGGATCCTATGGCTACACCTTC.

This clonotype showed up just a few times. DNA for the CDR3: TGTGCCAGCAGCTCGCGGACTAGGCCAGATACGCAGTATTTT. Its translation: CASSSRTRPDTQYF. The genes are TRBV14 and TRBJ2-3, with 7 bases that match TRBD2. The CDR3 contains 14 residues. CDR1 is SGHDN, CDR2 FVKESK, per germline. The junction had 6 bases not matched to a gene; V was cut back by 5 bases and J by 4 bases.

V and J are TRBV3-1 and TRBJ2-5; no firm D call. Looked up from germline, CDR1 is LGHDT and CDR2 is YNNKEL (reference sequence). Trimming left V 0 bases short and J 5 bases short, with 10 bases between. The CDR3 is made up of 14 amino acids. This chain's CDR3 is CASSQEDLSETQYF. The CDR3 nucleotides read TGTGCCAGCAGCCAAGAAGATTTGTCGGAGACCCAGTACTTC.

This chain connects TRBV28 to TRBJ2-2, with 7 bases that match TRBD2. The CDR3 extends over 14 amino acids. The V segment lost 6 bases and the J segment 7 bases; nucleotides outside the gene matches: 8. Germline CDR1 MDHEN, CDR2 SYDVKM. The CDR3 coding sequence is TGTGCCAGCAGACTACTAGCGAACTACGGGGAGCTGTTTTTT. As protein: CASRLLANYGELFF.

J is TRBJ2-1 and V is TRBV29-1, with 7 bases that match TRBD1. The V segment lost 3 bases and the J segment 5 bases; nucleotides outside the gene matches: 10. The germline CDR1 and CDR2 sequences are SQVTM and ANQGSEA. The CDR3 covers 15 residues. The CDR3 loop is CSVEGNRGDDNEQFF. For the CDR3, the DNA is TGCAGCGTTGAGGGTAACAGGGGAGATGACAATGAGCAGTTCTTC.

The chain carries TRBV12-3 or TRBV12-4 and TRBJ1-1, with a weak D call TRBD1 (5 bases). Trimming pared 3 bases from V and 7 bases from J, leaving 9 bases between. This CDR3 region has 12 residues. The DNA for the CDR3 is TGTGCCAGCAGTTTCTGGGGGAATGAAGCTTTCTTT. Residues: CASSFWGNEAFF.

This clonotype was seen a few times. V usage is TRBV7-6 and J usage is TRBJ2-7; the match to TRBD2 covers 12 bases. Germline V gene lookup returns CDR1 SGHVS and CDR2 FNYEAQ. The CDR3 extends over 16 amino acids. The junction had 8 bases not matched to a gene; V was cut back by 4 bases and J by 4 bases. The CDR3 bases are TGTGCCAGCAGCTATCTAGCGGGAGGGGGGTCGTACGAGCAGTACTTC. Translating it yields CASSYLAGGGSYEQYF.

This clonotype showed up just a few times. This CDR3 is CSATVQGYSNQPQHF. In DNA form, the CDR3 reads TGCAGTGCCACCGTGCAGGGTTATAGCAATCAGCCCCAGCATTTT. V gene TRBV20-1 combines with J gene TRBJ1-5; TRBD1 is a possible D gene (5 bases). CDR3 length equals 15 residues. Trimming pared 6 bases from V and 0 bases from J, leaving 15 bases between. The germline V gene has CDR1 DFQATT and CDR2 SNEGSKA (reference sequence).

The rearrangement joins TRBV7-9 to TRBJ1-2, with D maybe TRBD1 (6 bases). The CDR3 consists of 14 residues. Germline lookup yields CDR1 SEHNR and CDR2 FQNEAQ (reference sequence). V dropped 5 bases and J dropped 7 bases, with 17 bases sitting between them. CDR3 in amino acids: CASSPTGSGGGYTF. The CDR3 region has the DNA TGTGCCAGCAGCCCTACAGGGAGTGGAGGTGGCTACACCTTC. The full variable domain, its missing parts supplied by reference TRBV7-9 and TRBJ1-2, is DTGVSQNPRHKITKRGQNVTFRCDPISEHNRLYWYRQTLGQGPEFLTYFQNEAQLEKSRLLSDRFSAERPKGSFSTLEIQRTEQGDSAMYLCASSPTGSGGGYTFGSGTRLTVV.

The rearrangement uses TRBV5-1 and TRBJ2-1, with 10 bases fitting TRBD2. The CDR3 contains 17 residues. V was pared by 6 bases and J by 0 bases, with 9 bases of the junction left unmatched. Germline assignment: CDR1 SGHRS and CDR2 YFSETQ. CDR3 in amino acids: CASTASGGPSSYNEQFF. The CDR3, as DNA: TGCGCCAGCACTGCTAGCGGGGGCCCCAGCTCCTACAATGAGCAGTTCTTC.

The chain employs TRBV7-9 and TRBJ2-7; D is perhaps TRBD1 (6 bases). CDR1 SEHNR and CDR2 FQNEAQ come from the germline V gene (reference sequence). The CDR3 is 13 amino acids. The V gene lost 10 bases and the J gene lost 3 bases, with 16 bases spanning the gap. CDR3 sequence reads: CATQVTGNYEQYF. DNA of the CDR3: TGTGCCACACAGGTAACAGGGAACTACGAGCAGTACTTC.

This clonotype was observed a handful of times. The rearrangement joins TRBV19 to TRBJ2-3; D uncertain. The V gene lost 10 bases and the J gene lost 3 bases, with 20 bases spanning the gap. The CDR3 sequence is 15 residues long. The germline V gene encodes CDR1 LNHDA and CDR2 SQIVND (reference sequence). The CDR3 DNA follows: TGTGCCACCACCTCGAGTGTCGCGGCGACAGATACGCAGTATTTT. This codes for CATTSSVAATDTQYF. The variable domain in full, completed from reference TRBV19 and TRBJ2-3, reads DGGITQSPKYLFRKEGQNVTLSCEQNLNHDAMYWYRQDPGQGLRLIYYSQIVNDFQKGDIAEGYSVSREKKESFPLTVTSAQKNPTAFYLCATTSSVAATDTQYFGPGTRLTVL.

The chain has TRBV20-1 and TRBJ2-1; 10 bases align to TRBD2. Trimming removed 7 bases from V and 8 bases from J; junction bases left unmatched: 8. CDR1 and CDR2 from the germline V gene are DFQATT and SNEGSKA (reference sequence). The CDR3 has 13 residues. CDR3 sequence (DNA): TGCAGTGACCCCAGCGGGAGGGCCCATGAGCAGTTCTTC. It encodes CSDPSGRAHEQFF.

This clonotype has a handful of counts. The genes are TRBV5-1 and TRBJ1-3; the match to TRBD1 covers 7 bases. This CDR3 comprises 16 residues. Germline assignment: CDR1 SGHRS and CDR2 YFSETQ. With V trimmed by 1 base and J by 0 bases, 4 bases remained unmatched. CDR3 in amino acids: CASSLSDRSSGNTIYF. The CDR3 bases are TGCGCCAGCAGCTTGTCGGACAGGAGCTCTGGAAACACCATATATTTT.

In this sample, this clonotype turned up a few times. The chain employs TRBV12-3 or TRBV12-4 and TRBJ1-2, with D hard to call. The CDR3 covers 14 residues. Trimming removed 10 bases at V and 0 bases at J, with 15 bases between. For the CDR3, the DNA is TGTGCCATATTTCTGAGTTGGCCTAACTATGGCTACACCTTC. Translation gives CAIFLSWPNYGYTF.

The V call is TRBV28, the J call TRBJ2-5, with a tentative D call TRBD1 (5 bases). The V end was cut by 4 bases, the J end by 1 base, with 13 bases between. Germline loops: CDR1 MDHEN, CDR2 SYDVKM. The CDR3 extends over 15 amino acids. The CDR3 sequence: CASSSSRTPQETQYF. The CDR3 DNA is TGTGCCAGCAGTTCATCGCGGACACCCCAAGAGACCCAGTACTTC. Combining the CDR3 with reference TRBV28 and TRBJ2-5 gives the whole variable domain DVKVTQSSRYLVKRTGEKVFLECVQDMDHENMFWYRQDPGLGLRLIYFSYDVKMKEKGDIPEGYSVSREKKERFSLILESASTNQTSMYLCASSSSRTPQETQYFGPGTRLLVL.